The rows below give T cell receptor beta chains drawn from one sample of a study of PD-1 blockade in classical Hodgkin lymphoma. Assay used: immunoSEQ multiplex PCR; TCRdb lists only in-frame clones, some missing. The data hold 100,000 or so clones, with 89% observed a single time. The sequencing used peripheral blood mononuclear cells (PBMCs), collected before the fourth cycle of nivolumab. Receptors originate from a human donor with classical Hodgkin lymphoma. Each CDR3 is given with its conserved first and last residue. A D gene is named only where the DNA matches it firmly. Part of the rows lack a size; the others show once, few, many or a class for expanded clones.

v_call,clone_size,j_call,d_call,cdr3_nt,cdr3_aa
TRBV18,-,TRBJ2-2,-,TGTGCCAGCTCACCTGAGACAGTCCCGCGGGAGCTGTTTTTT,CASSPETVPRELFF
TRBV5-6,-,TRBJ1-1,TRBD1,TGTGCCAGCAGCTTAGGAGGGGGCAGAGCTTTCTTT,CASSLGGGRAFF
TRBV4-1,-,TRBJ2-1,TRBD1,TGCGCCAGCAGCCAAGATGACAGGGGACGAAACAATGAGCAGTTCTTC,CASSQDDRGRNNEQFF
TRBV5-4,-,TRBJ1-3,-,TGTGCCAGCAGCTATCCAGGGTCTGGAAACACCATATATTTT,CASSYPGSGNTIYF
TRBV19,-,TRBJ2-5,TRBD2,TGTGCCAGTAGTGCCACTAGCGGGGCGATGGGAGAGACCCAGTACTTC,CASSATSGAMGETQYF
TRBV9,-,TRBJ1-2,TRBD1,TGTGCCAGCAGCGACCGACAGGGGATGTATGGATATGGCTACACCTTC,CASSDRQGMYGYGYTF
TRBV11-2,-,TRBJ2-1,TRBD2,TGTGCCAGCAGCCCGCGAACTAGCGGATCCTACAATGAGCAGTTCTTC,CASSPRTSGSYNEQFF
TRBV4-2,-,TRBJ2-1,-,TGTGCCAGCAGCAGAAAGTCTGCGGACCCCTACAATGAGCAGTTCTTC,CASSRKSADPYNEQFF
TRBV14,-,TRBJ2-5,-,TGTGCCAGCAGTCGTAACCGGGGCCAAGAGACCCAGTACTTC,CASSRNRGQETQYF
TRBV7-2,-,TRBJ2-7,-,TGTGCCAGCAGCATCACCTACGAGCAGTACTTC,CASSITYEQYF
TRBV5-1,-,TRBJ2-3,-,TGCGCCAGCAGCGAGGACGTAGTAATAATAGGGGATACGCAGTATTTT,CASSEDVVIIGDTQYF
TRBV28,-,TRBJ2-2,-,TGTGCCAGCCTGGGGGGTTGGAACACCGGGGAGCTGTTTTTT,CASLGGWNTGELFF
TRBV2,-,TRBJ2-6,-,TGTGCCAGCAGTGCTGATCCCGGGGCCAACGTCCTGACTTTC,CASSADPGANVLTF
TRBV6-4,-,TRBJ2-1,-,TGTGCCAGCAGTGACAGTGGAGATGAGCAGTTCTTC,CASSDSGDEQFF
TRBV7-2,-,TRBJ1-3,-,TGTGCCAGCAGCTTCCTCCGCTTCTCTGGAAACACCATATATTTT,CASSFLRFSGNTIYF
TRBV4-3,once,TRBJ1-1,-,TGCGCCAGCACAAGTTTCACCGGGACCGTGAACACTGAAGCTTTCTTT,CASTSFTGTVNTEAFF
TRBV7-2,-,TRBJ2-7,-,TGTGCCAGCAGCTACCGTTACGGGGAGCAGTACTTC,CASSYRYGEQYF
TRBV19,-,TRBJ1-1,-,TGTGCCAGTAGTTACGAGAACACTGAAGCTTTCTTT,CASSYENTEAFF
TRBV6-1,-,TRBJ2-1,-,TGTGCCAGCAGTGATCCCGGCAATGAGCAGTTCTTC,CASSDPGNEQFF
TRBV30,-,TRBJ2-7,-,TGTGCCTGGAGTGGTTTGGGGACCTACGAGCAGTACTTC,CAWSGLGTYEQYF
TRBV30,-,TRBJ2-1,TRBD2,TGTGCCTGGTTGGGAACGGGGACTAGCGGCTCCTACAATGAGCAGTTCTTC,CAWLGTGTSGSYNEQFF
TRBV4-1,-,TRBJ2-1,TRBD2,TGCGCCAGCAGCCAAGACAAGATGTCCCTAGCGGGAGTTTATGAGCAGTTCTTC,CASSQDKMSLAGVYEQFF